This T cell receptor (beta chain) stems from a study of blood T cell repertoires in COVID-19. Across the whole study: Specimens from acute and convalescent COVID-19 originated in the United States, Italy and Spain.

In the original workflow: Estimation of nucleated cell counts was performed using reference gene primer amplification. The protocol was immunoSEQ multiplex PCR, while the TCRdb copy is restricted to in-frame clones and leaves out a portion. V, J and clone size derive from that table, while D and trimming were established from the DNA sequence. The sample yields some 170,000 clones, 75% to 90% seen once. The CDR3 is 18 amino acids. Germline V CDR1 and CDR2: LNHDA, SQIVND (reference sequence). The germline V and J ends were trimmed by 2 bases and 0 bases, with 19 bases remaining between them. This study enrolled people aged about 18 to 95 from about two dozen US geographic areas. Cohorts were determined from participant-reported clinical history.

The source is a man aged 35-49 years who had recovered from COVID-19. The chain joins TRBV19 to TRBJ1-1; weak D call: TRBD1 (6 bases). The sequencing sample was made of PBMCs or T cells enriched from blood (not recorded which). The CDR3 reads CASSIIFSGQRLNTEAFF. The DNA for the CDR3 is TGTGCCAGTAGTATAATCTTCTCAGGACAGCGCTTGAACACTGAAGCTTTCTTT.